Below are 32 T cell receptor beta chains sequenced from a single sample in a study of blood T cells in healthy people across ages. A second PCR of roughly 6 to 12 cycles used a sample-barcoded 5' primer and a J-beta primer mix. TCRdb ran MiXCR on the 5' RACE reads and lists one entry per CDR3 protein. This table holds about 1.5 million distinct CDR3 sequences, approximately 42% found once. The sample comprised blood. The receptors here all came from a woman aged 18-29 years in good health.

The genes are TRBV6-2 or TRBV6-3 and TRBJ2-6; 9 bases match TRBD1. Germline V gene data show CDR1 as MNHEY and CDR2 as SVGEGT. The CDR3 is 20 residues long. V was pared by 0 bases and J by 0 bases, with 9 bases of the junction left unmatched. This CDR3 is CASSYSAGQGTSSGANVLTF. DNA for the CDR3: TGTGCCAGCAGTTACTCAGCCGGACAGGGGACGAGCTCTGGGGCCAACGTCCTGACTTTC.

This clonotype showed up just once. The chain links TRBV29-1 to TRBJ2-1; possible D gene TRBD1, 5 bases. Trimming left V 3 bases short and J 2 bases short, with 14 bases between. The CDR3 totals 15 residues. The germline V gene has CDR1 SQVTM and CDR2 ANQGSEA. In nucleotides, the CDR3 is TGCAGCGTTGAGATGGGCAGGGCGGCCTACAATGAGCAGTTCTTC. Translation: CSVEMGRAAYNEQFF.

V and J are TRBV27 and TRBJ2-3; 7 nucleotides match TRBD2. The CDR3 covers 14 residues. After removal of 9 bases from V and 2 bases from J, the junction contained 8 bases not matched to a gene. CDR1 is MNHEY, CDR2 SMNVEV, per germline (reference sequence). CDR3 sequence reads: CARGGSGATDTQYF. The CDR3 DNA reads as TGTGCCAGGGGAGGGAGCGGGGCCACAGATACGCAGTATTTT.

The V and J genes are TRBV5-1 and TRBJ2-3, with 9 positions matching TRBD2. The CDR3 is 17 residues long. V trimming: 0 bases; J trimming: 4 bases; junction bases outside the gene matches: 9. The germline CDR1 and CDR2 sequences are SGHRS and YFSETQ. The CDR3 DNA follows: TGCGCCAGCAGCTTGGCCGTAGCGGGAGATAGCGCAGATACGCAGTATTTT. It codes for CASSLAVAGDSADTQYF. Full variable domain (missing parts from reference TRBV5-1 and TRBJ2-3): KAGVTQTPRYLIKTRGQQVTLSCSPISGHRSVSWYQQTPGQGLQFLFEYFSETQRNKGNFPGRFSGRQFSNSRSEMNVSTLELGDSALYLCASSLAVAGDSADTQYFGPGTRLTVL.

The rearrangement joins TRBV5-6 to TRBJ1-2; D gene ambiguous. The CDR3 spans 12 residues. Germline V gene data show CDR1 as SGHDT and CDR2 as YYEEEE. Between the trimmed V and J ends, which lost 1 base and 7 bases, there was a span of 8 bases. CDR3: CASSLSTVGYTF. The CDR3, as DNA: TGTGCCAGCAGCTTGTCCACAGTTGGCTACACCTTC.

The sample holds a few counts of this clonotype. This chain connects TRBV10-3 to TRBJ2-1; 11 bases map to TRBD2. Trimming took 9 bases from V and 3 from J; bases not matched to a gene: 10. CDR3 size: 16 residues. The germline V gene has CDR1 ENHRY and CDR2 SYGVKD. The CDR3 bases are TGTGCCATAAGTTCTTCGGGACTAGCGGACTACAATGAGCAGTTCTTC. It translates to CAISSSGLADYNEQFF.

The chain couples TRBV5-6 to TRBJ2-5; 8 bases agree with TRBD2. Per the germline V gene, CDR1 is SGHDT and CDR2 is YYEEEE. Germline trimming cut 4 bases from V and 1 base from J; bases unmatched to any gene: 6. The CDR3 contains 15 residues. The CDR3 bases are TGTGCCAGCAGCCCTCGGGGGGGGGTCCAAGAGACCCAGTACTTC. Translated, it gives CASSPRGGVQETQYF.

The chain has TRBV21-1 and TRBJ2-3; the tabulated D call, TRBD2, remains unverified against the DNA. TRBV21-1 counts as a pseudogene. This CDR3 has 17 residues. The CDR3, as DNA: TGTGCCAGCAAGCTGATGTGGTGGCGGGAGAGGATTGATACGCAGTATTTT. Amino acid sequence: CASKLMWWRERIDTQYF.

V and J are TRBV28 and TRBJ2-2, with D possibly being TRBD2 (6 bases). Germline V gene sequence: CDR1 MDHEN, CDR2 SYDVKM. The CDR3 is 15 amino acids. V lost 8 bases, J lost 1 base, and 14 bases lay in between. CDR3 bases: TGTGCCAGCCGAGGAGCGGGTTTGAACACCGGGGAGCTGTTTTTT. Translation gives CASRGAGLNTGELFF.

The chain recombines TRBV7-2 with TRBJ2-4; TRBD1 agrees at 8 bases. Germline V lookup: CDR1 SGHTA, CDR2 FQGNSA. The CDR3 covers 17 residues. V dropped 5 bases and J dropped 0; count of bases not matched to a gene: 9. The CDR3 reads CASSRWTGTTAKNIQYF. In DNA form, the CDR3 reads TGTGCCAGCAGCCGCTGGACAGGGACCACAGCCAAAAACATTCAGTACTTC.

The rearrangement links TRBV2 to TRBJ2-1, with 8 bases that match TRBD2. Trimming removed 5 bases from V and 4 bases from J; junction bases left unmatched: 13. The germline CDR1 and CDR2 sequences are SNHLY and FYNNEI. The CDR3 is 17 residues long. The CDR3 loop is CASSIRGGAGGYNEQFF. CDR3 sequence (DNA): TGTGCCAGCAGTATTCGAGGAGGGGCGGGAGGATACAATGAGCAGTTCTTC.

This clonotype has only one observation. DNA for the CDR3: TGTGCCAGCAGTGAAAACGGGGCGGACACCGGGGAGCTGTTTTTT. Its translation: CASSENGADTGELFF. The chain has TRBV25-1 and TRBJ2-2; D could derive from TRBD1 or TRBD2 (5 bases each). V was pared by 2 bases and J by 3 bases, with 10 bases between. The germline gives CDR1 MGHDK, CDR2 SYGVNS. The CDR3 covers 15 residues.

The CDR3 protein is CASSLGAGVEQYF. The CDR3 nucleotides read TGTGCCAGCAGTTTAGGGGCTGGGGTCGAGCAGTACTTC. The genes are TRBV12-3 or TRBV12-4 and TRBJ2-7, with D uncertain. The V gene lost 1 base and the J gene lost 6 bases, with 10 bases spanning the gap. The CDR3 spans 13 residues.

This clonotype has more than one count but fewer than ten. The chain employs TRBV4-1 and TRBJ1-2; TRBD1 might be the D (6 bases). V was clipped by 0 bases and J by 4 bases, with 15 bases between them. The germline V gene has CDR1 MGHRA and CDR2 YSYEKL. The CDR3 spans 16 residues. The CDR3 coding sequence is TGCGCCAGCAGCCAAGATGTAACCGGGGGGGCCTATGGCTACACCTTC. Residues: CASSQDVTGGAYGYTF.

Written as DNA, the CDR3 is TGTGCCAGCAGCTTTCAGGAGATGAGCCAAGAGACCCAGTACTTC. Its translation is CASSFQEMSQETQYF. V gene TRBV7-6 combines with J gene TRBJ2-5; D not certain. Germline V gene lookup returns CDR1 SGHVS and CDR2 FNYEAQ. Trimming left V 3 bases short and J 1 base short, with 12 bases between. This CDR3 spans 15 amino acids.

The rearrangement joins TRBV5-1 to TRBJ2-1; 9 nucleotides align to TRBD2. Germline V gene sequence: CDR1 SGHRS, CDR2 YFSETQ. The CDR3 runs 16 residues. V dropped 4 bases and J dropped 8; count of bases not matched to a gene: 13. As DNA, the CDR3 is TGCGCCAGCAGCCCTCAGGTGGCGGGGGGGGTCGATGAGCAGTTCTTC. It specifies CASSPQVAGGVDEQFF.

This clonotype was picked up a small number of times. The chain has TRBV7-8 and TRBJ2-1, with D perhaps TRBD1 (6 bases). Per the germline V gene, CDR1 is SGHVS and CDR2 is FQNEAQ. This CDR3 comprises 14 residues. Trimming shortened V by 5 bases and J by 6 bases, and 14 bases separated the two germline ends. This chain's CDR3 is CASSVGTITNEQFF. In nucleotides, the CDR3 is TGTGCCAGCAGCGTCGGGACAATAACCAATGAGCAGTTCTTC.

DNA for the CDR3: TGTGCCAGCAGTTACTCTCGGTACACGCTGAACACTGAAGCTTTCTTT. This gives the protein CASSYSRYTLNTEAFF. The gene calls are TRBV6-2 or TRBV6-3 and TRBJ1-1; D is undetermined. Trimming cost V 0 bases and J 0 bases, with 11 bases left between them. The V gene's germline CDR1 is MNHEY and CDR2 SVGEGT. CDR3 length: 16 amino acids.

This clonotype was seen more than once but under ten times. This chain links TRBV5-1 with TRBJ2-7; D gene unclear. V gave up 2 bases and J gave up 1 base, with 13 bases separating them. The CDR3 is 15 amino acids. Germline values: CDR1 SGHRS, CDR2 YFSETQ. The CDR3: CASSFLDGPSYEQYF. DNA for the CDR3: TGCGCCAGCAGCTTCTTGGACGGACCTTCCTACGAGCAGTACTTC.

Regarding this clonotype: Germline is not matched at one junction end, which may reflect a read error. CDR3 coding DNA: TGTGCCGGCAGCCGCTCCGGGACAGGAAATCCGTCGTACTCTGGAAACACCATATATTTT. Translation: CAGSRSGTGNPSYSGNTIYF. The rearrangement joins TRBV6-1 to TRBJ1-3; TRBD1 matches at 8 bases. The CDR3 consists of 20 residues. In germline, CDR1 is MNHNS, CDR2 SASEGT.

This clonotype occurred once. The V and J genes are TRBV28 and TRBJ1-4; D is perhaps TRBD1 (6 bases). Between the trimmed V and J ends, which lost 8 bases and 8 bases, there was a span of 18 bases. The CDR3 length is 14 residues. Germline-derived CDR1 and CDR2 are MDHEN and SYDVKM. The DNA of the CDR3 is TGTGCCAGCCTGGGGGCTGGCAGGCCCGAAAAACTGTTTTTT. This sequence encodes CASLGAGRPEKLFF.

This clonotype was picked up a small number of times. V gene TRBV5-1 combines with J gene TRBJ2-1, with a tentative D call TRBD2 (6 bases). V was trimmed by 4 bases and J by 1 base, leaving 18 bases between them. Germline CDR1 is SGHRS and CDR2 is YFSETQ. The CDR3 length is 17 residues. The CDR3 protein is CASSAPAGTSSYNEQFF. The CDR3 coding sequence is TGCGCCAGCAGCGCGCCTGCCGGGACTTCATCCTACAATGAGCAGTTCTTC.

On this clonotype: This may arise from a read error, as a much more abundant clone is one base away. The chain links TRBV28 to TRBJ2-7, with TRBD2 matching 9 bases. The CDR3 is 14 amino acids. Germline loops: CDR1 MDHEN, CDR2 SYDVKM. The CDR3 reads CACSYGGGGYEQYF. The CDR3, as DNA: TGTGCCTGCAGTTATGGCGGGGGGGGGTACGAGCAGTACTTC.

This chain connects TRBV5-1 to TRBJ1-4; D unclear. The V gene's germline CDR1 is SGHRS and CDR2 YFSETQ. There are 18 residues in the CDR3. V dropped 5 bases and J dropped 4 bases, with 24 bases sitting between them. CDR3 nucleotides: TGCGCCAGCAGTGAAGGGTGGGCCCAAGTCAGTGTTAATGAAAAACTGTTTTTT. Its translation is CASSEGWAQVSVNEKLFF.

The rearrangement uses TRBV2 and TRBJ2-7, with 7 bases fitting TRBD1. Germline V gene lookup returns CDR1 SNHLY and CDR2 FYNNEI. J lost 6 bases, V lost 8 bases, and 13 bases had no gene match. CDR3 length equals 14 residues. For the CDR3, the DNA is TGTGCCAGCTACAGACAGGGCCAAGGGTCCGAGCAGTACTTC. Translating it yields CASYRQGQGSEQYF.

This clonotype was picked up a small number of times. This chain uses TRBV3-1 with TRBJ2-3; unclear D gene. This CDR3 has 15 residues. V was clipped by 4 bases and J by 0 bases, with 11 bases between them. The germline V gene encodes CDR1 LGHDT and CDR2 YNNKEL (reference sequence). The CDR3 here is CASSRDGASTDTQYF. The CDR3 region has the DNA TGTGCCAGCAGCCGAGACGGCGCTAGCACAGATACGCAGTATTTT.

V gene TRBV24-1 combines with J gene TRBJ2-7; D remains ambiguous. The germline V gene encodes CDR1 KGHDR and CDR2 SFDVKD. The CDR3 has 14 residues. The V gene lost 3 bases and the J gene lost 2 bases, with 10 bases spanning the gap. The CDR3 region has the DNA TGTGCCACCAGTGATCGTTTCAGAGCCTACGAGCAGTACTTC. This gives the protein CATSDRFRAYEQYF.

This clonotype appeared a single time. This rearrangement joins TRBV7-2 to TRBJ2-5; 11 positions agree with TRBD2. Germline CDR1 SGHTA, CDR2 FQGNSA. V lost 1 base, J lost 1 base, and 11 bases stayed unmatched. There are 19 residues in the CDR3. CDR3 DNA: TGTGCCAGCAGCTTAGGTTGGGCTAGCGGGGGGACTCTCCAAGAGACCCAGTACTTC. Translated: CASSLGWASGGTLQETQYF.

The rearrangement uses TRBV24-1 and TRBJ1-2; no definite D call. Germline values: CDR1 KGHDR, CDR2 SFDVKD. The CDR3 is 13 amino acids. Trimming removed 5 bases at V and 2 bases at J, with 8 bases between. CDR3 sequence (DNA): TGTGCCACCAGTGCGGGAGGGAACTATGGCTACACCTTC. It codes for CATSAGGNYGYTF.

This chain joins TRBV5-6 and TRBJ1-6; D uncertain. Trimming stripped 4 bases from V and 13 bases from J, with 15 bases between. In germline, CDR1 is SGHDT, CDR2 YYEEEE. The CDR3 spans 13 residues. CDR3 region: CASSRGRSSPLHF. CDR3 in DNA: TGTGCCAGCAGCCGAGGACGTTCGAGTCCCCTCCACTTT.

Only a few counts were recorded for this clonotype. The CDR3: CATSRSTGTQQKLFF. Here the CDR3 DNA reads TGTGCCACCAGCAGATCCACCGGGACACAGCAAAAACTGTTTTTT. V gene TRBV15 combines with J gene TRBJ1-4; D possibly corresponds to TRBD1 (6 bases). V lost 2 bases and J 9 bases, leaving 16 bases between the germline ends. Germline loops: CDR1 LNHNV, CDR2 YYDKDF (reference sequence). This CDR3 contains 15 residues.

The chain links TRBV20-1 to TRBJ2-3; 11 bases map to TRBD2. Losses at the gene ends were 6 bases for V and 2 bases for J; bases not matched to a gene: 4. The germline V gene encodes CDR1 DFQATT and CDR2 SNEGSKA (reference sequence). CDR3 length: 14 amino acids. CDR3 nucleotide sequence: TGCAGTGCCCTAGCGGGGGGAAACACAGATACGCAGTATTTT. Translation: CSALAGGNTDTQYF.